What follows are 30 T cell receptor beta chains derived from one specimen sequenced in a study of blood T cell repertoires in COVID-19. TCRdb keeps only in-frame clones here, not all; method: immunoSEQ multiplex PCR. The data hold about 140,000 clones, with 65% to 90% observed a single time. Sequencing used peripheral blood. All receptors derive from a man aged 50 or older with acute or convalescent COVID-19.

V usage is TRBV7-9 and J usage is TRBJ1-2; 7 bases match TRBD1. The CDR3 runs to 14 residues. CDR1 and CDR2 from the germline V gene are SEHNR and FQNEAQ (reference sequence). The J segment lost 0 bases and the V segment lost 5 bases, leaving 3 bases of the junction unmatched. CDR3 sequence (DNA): TGTGCCAGCAGCGTACAGGGGTCTAACTATGGCTACACCTTC. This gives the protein CASSVQGSNYGYTF.

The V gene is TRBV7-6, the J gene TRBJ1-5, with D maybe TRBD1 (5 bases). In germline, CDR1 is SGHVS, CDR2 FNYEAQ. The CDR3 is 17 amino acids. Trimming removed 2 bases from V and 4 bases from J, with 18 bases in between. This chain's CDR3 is CASSLTGPGSGNQPQHF. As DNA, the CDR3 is TGTGCCAGCAGCTTAACCGGGCCAGGGTCCGGGAATCAGCCCCAGCATTTT. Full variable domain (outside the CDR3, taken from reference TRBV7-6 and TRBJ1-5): GAGVSQSPRYKVTKRGQDVALRCDPISGHVSLYWYRQALGQGPEFLTYFNYEAQQDKSGLPNDRFSAERPEGSISTLTIQRTEQRDSAMYRCASSLTGPGSGNQPQHFGDGTRLSIL.

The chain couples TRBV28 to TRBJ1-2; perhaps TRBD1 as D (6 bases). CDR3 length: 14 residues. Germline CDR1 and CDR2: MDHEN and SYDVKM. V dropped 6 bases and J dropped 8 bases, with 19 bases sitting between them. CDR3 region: CASRSQGNYYGYTF. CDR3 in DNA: TGTGCCAGCAGATCCCAGGGGAACTATTACGGCTACACCTTC.

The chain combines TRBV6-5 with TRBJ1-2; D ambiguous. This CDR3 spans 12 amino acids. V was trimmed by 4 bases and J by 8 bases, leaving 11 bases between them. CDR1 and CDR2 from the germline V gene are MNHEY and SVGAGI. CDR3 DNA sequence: TGTGCCAGCAGTTCCGTCTCGAGGGGCTACACCTTC. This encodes CASSSVSRGYTF.

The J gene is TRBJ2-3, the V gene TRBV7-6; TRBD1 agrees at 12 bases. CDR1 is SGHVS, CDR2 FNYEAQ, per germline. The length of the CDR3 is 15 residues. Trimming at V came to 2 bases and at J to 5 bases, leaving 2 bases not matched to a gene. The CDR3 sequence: CASSLWDRGQDTQYF. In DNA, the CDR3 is TGTGCCAGCAGCTTATGGGACAGGGGGCAAGATACGCAGTATTTT.

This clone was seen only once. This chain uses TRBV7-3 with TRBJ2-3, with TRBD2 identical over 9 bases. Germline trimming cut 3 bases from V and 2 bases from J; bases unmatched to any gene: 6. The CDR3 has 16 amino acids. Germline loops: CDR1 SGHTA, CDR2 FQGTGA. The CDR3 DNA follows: TGTGCCAGCAGCTTGGGCGGGGGGGCCCCCACAGATACGCAGTATTTT. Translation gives CASSLGGGAPTDTQYF.

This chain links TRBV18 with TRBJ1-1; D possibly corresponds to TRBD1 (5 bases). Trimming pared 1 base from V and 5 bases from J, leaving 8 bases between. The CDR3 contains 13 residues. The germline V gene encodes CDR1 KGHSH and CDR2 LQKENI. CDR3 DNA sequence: TGTGCCAGCTCACCACGTGGGGGGACTGAAGCTTTCTTT. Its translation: CASSPRGGTEAFF.

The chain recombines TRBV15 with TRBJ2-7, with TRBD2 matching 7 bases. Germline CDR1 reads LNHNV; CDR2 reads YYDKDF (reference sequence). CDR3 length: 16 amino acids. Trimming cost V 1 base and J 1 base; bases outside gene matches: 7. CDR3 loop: CATSRGSGGGSYEQYF. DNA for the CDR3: TGTGCCACCAGCAGAGGATCGGGGGGTGGTTCCTACGAGCAGTACTTC.

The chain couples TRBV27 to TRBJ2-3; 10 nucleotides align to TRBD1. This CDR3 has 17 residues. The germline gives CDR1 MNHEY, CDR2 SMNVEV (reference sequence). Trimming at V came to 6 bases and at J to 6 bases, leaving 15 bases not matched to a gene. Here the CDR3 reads CASSLLPGQGIADTQYF. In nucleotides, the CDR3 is TGTGCCAGCAGCCTTTTACCGGGACAGGGGATCGCGGATACGCAGTATTTT.

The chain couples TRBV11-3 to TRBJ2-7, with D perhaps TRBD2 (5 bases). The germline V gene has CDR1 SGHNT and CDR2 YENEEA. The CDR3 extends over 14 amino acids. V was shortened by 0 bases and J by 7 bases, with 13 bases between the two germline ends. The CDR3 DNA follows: TGTGCCAGCAGCTTAGATCGGGGTTACGCTGAGCAGTACTTC. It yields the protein CASSLDRGYAEQYF.

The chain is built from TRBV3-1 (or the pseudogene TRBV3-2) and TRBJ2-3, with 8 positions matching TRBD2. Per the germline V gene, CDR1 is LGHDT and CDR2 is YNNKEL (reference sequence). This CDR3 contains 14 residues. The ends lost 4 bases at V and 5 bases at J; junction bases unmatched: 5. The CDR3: CASSRGLAQDTQYF. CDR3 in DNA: TGTGCCAGCAGCCGAGGACTAGCCCAAGATACGCAGTATTTT.

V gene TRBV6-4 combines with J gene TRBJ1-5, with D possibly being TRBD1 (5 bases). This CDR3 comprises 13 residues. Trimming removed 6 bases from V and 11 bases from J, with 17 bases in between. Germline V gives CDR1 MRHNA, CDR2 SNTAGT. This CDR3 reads CASRGQGDRSQHF. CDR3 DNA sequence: TGTGCCAGCAGGGGGCAGGGCGATCGGTCCCAGCATTTT.

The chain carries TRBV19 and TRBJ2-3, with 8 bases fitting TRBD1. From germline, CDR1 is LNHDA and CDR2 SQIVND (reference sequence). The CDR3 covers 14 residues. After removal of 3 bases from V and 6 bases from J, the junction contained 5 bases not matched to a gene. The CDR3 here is CASSIPGGGDTQYF. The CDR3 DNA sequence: TGTGCCAGTAGTATCCCAGGGGGCGGGGATACGCAGTATTTT.

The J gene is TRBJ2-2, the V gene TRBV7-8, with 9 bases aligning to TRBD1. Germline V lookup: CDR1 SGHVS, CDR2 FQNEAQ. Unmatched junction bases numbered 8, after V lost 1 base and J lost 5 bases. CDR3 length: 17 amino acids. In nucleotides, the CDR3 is TGTGCCAGCAGCTTAGTGGCACAGGGGGCGGGGACCGGGGAGCTGTTTTTT. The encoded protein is CASSLVAQGAGTGELFF.

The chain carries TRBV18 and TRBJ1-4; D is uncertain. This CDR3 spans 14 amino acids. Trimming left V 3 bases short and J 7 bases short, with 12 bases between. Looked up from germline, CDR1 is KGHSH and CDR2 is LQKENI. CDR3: CASSPRARIEKLFF. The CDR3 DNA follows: TGTGCCAGCTCACCGCGGGCCCGGATTGAAAAACTGTTTTTT.

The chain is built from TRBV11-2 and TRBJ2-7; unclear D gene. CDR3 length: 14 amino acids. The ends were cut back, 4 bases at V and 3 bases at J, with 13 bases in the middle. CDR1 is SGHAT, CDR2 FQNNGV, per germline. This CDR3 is CASSSGAGFYEQYF. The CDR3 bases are TGTGCCAGCAGCTCCGGAGCTGGGTTCTACGAGCAGTACTTC.

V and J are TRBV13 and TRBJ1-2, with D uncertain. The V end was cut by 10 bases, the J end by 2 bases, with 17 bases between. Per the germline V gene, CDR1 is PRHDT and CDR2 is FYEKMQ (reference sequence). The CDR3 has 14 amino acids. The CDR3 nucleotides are TGTGCCATCAAACTTGCTGAAACCAACTATGGCTACACCTTC. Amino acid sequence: CAIKLAETNYGYTF.

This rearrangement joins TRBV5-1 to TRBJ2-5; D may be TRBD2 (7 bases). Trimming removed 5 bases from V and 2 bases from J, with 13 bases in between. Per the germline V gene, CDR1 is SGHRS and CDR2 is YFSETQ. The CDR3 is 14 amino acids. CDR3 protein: CASRRGQGQETQYF. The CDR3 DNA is TGCGCCAGCAGGCGGGGGCAGGGTCAAGAGACCCAGTACTTC.

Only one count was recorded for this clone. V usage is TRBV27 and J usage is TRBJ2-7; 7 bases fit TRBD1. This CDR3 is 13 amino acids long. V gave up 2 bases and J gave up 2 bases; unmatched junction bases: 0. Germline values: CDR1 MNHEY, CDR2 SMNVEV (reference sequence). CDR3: CASSLGTAYEQYF. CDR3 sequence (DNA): TGTGCCAGCAGTTTAGGGACAGCCTACGAGCAGTACTTC.

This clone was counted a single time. CDR3 residues: CAIREGRNQPQHF. The CDR3 coding sequence is TGTGCCATCAGGGAGGGGAGAAATCAGCCCCAGCATTTT. The rearrangement links TRBV10-3 to TRBJ1-5, with TRBD1 as a possible D gene (5 bases). Germline-derived CDR1 and CDR2 are ENHRY and SYGVKD. The CDR3 runs to 13 residues. V lost 6 bases, J lost 4 bases, and 10 bases lay in between.

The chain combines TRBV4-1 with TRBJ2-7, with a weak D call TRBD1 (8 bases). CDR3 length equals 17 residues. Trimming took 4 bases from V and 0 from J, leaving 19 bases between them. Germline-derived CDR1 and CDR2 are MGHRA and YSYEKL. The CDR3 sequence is CASSREGDRSSSYEQYF. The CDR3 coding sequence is TGCGCCAGCAGCCGGGAGGGGGACAGGTCAAGCTCCTACGAGCAGTACTTC.

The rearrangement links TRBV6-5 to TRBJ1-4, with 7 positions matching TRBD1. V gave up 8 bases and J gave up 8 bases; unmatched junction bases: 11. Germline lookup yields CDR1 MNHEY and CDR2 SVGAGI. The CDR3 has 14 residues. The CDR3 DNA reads TGTGCCAGCTGCGAGGGGGCGGTGGGAGAAAAACTGTTTTTT. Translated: CASCEGAVGEKLFF.

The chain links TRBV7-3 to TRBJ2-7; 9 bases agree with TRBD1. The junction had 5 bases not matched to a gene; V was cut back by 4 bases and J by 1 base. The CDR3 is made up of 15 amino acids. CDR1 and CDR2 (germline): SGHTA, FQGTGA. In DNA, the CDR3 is TGTGCCAGCAGCTACTCCGGGACAGGGTCCTACGAGCAGTACTTC. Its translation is CASSYSGTGSYEQYF.

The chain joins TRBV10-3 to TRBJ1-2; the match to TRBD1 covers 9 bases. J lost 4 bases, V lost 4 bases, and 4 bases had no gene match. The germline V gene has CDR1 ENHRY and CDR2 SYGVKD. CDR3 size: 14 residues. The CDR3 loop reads CAISGTGEVYGYTF. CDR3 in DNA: TGTGCCATCAGTGGGACAGGGGAGGTCTATGGCTACACCTTC.

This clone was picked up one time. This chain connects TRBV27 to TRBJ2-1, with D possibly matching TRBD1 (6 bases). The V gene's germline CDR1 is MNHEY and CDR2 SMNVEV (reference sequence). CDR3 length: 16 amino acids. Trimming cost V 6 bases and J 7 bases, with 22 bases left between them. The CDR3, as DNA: TGTGCCAGCAGCGAACCAGGGGAGAGCGTGAGTAATGAGCAGTTCTTC. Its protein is CASSEPGESVSNEQFF.

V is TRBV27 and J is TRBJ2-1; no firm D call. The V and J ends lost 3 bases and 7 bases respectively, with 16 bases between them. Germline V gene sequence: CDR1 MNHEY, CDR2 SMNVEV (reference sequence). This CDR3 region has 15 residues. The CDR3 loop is CASSLRPPQTNEQFF. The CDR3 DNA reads TGTGCCAGCAGTTTGCGACCACCCCAGACTAATGAGCAGTTCTTC.

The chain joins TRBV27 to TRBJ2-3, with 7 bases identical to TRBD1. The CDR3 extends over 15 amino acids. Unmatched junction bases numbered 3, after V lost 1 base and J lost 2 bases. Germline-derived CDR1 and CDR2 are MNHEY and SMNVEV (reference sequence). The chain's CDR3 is CASSLLGQLTDTQYF. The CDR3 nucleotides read TGTGCCAGCAGTTTATTGGGACAGCTCACAGATACGCAGTATTTT.

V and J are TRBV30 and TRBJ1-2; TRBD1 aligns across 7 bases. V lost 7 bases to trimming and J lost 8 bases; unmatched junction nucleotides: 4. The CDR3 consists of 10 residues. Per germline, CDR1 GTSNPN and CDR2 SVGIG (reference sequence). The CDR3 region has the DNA TGTGCCTCTAACAGGGGCGGCTACACCTTC. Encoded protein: CASNRGGYTF.

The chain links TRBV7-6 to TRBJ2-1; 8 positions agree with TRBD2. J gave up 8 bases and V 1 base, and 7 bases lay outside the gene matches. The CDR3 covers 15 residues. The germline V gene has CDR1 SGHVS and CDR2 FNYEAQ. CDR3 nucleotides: TGTGCCAGCAGCTTAGTTGCCGGGGGGGGCGATGAGCAGTTCTTC. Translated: CASSLVAGGGDEQFF.

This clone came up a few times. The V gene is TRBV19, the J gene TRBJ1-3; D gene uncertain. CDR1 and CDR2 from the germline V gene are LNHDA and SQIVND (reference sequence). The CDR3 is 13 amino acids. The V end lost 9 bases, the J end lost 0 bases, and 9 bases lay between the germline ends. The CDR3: CASARSSGNTIYF. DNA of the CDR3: TGTGCCAGCGCACGGAGCTCTGGAAACACCATATATTTT.